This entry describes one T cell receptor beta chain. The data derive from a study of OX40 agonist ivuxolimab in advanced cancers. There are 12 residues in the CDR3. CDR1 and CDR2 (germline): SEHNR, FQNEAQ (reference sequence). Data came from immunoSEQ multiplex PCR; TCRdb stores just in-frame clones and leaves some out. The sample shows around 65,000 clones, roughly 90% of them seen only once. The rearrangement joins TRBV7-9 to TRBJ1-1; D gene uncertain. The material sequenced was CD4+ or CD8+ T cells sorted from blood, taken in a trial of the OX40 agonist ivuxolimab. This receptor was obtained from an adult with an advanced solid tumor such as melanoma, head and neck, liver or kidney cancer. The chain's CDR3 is CAAGVGNTEAFF. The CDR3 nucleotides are TGTGCAGCCGGGGTTGGGAACACTGAAGCTTTCTTT. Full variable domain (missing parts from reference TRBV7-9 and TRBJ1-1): DTGVSQNPRHKITKRGQNVTFRCDPISEHNRLYWYRQTLGQGPEFLTYFQNEAQLEKSRLLSDRFSAERPKGSFSTLEIQRTEQGDSAMYLCAAGVGNTEAFFGQGTRLTVV.